Listed here are 12 T cell receptor beta chains from one sample, sequenced in a study of T cell responses to AZD1222 COVID-19 vaccine. Clones were sequenced by immunoSEQ multiplex PCR, and TCRdb holds only the in-frame ones, with some missing. The data hold 110,000 to 150,000 clones, with roughly 90% observed a single time. This specimen was peripheral blood, taken on day 0 of AZD1222 vaccination. The receptors were sampled from an adult in good health.

V and J are TRBV12-3 or TRBV12-4 and TRBJ1-6; D unclear. V was trimmed by 5 bases and J by 7 bases, leaving 9 bases between them. The CDR3 has 13 residues. Here the CDR3 reads CASSRTENSPLHF. The CDR3 region has the DNA TGTGCCAGCAGTCGGACTGAGAATTCACCCCTCCACTTT.

This chain joins TRBV5-1 and TRBJ2-1; D is perhaps TRBD2 (5 bases). CDR1 is SGHRS and CDR2 is YFSETQ in the germline V gene. This CDR3 region has 17 residues. V dropped 0 bases and J dropped 0 bases, with 13 bases sitting between them. CDR3 sequence reads: CASSLGVLLDSYNEQFF. As DNA, the CDR3 is TGCGCCAGCAGCTTGGGGGTATTACTAGACTCCTACAATGAGCAGTTCTTC.

V is TRBV5-1 and J is TRBJ2-6; D is tentatively TRBD1 or TRBD2 (6 bases each). Germline loops: CDR1 SGHRS, CDR2 YFSETQ. The CDR3 consists of 18 residues. V lost 0 bases and J lost 4, with 17 bases in between. CDR3 loop: CASSLAGTGGGGANVLTF. The CDR3 nucleotides are TGCGCCAGCAGCTTGGCCGGGACTGGGGGCGGGGGGGCCAACGTCCTGACTTTC.

The gene calls are TRBV6-4 and TRBJ1-2; perhaps TRBD1 as D (5 bases). Germline V gene data show CDR1 as MRHNA and CDR2 as SNTAGT. Trimming pared 5 bases from V and 0 bases from J, leaving 16 bases between. The CDR3 sequence is 16 residues long. The CDR3 region is CASSRDGADSNYGYTF. As DNA, the CDR3 is TGTGCCAGCAGTAGGGACGGGGCCGACTCTAACTATGGCTACACCTTC.

The chain joins TRBV5-1 to TRBJ1-2; possible D gene TRBD1, 5 bases. CDR3 size: 16 residues. The germline V and J ends were trimmed by 4 bases and 3 bases, with 19 bases remaining between them. Germline assignment: CDR1 SGHRS and CDR2 YFSETQ. CDR3 protein: CASSLPGRVADYGYTF. DNA for the CDR3: TGCGCCAGCAGCCTACCCGGCAGGGTGGCCGACTATGGCTACACCTTC.

The sample holds a few counts of this clone. The rearrangement links TRBV12-3 or TRBV12-4 to TRBJ2-3; 7 bases are a match to TRBD2. This CDR3 is 13 amino acids long. The V gene end was trimmed by 5 bases and the J gene end by 1 base; junction bases not matched to a gene: 0. DNA of the CDR3: TGTGCCAGCAGTACTAGCGGCACAGATACGCAGTATTTT. It yields the protein CASSTSGTDTQYF.

This rearrangement joins TRBV28 to TRBJ2-3; D is uncertain. V was trimmed by 5 bases and J by 4 bases, leaving 16 bases between them. CDR1 and CDR2 from the germline V gene are MDHEN and SYDVKM. This CDR3 has 15 residues. The DNA of the CDR3 is TGTGCCAGCAGTCCCCCGCGGATAAGTGCAGATACGCAGTATTTT. It codes for CASSPPRISADTQYF.

The V and J genes are TRBV10-3 and TRBJ2-7; D assignment may be TRBD1 or TRBD2 (5 bases each). This CDR3 is built from 13 residues. Trimming took off 5 bases at V and 5 bases at J, with 13 bases between the two ends. Germline V gene sequence: CDR1 ENHRY, CDR2 SYGVKD. The CDR3 DNA reads TGTGCCATCAGTCTCCCTGGGACGCACGAGCAGTACTTC. Residues: CAISLPGTHEQYF.

Turning to this clone: The same CDR3 arises from other DNA sequences in this sample as well. J is TRBJ1-5 and V is TRBV19, with a tentative D call TRBD1 (5 bases). Germline CDR1 is LNHDA and CDR2 is SQIVND (reference sequence). CDR3 length equals 14 residues. With 6 bases removed from V and 3 bases from J, the gap between germline ends came to 12 bases. CDR3 nucleotides: TGTGCCAGTAGCCGGACGGGGGACAATCAGCCCCAGCATTTT. Translation gives CASSRTGDNQPQHF.

This clone showed up just once. The V and J genes are TRBV6-5 and TRBJ1-5; no clear D. Per germline, CDR1 MNHEY and CDR2 SVGAGI. The V and J ends lost 6 bases and 8 bases respectively, with 11 bases between them. The CDR3 spans 12 residues. Here the CDR3 reads CASRIDWEPQHF. In nucleotides, the CDR3 is TGTGCCAGCAGGATCGATTGGGAGCCCCAGCATTTT.

J is TRBJ1-5 and V is TRBV30; D uncertain. Deletions cut 7 bases from V and 0 bases from J, with 10 bases between. The CDR3 totals 13 residues. Germline V gives CDR1 GTSNPN, CDR2 SVGIG (reference sequence). CDR3 protein: CASQEDSNQPQHF. Written as DNA, the CDR3 is TGTGCCTCCCAGGAGGATAGCAATCAGCCCCAGCATTTT. Combining the CDR3 with reference TRBV30 and TRBJ1-5 gives the whole variable domain SQTIHQWPATLVQPVGSPLSLECTVEGTSNPNLYWYRQAAGRGLQLLFYSVGIGQISSEVPQNLSASRPQDRQFILSSKKLLLSDSGFYLCASQEDSNQPQHFGDGTRLSIL.

The chain has TRBV24-1 and TRBJ2-1, with D tentatively TRBD1 (6 bases). Germline V CDR1 and CDR2: KGHDR, SFDVKD. V lost 6 bases to trimming and J lost 9 bases, with 11 bases between them. The CDR3 spans 12 residues. The CDR3 sequence: CATSQPGVEQFF. The CDR3 DNA is TGTGCCACCAGTCAACCAGGGGTTGAGCAGTTCTTC.